Below, 18 T cell receptor beta chains from the same sample are listed, as sequenced in a study of beta chain features in type 1 diabetes. Every isolated RNA sample was fully reverse transcribed, so sequencing captured expressed TCRB transcripts. Repertoires were generated with immunoSEQ multiplex PCR, while TCRdb's copy carries only in-frame clones and drops some. The sample carries fewer than 650,000 clones, about 16% recorded once. The sample taken for sequencing was naive CD4+ T cells from blood. The receptor source for this set is a man between 18 and 35 years old in good health.

The chain joins TRBV6-5 to TRBJ1-2; D call uncertain. The germline V and J ends were trimmed by 8 bases and 3 bases, with 13 bases remaining between them. Germline values: CDR1 MNHEY, CDR2 SVGAGI. CDR3 length: 13 residues. The CDR3 sequence is CASPPALHYGYTF. The CDR3 bases are TGTGCCAGCCCGCCAGCGCTACACTATGGCTACACCTTC.

The V and J genes are TRBV5-1 and TRBJ2-3; D tentatively fits TRBD1 or TRBD2 (6 bases each). Germline V gives CDR1 SGHRS, CDR2 YFSETQ. Trimming cost V 4 bases and J 5 bases, with 14 bases left between them. The CDR3 loop spans 14 amino acids. This chain's CDR3 is CASSLGGRRDTQYF. The CDR3 DNA sequence: TGCGCCAGCAGCCTAGGGGGGCGTCGAGATACGCAGTATTTT.

The gene calls are TRBV27 and TRBJ1-2; no definite D call. Trimming left V 2 bases short and J 4 bases short, with 11 bases between. CDR1 and CDR2 (germline): MNHEY, SMNVEV (reference sequence). The CDR3 is made up of 14 amino acids. The CDR3 sequence: CASSLGGLGYGYTF. CDR3 sequence (DNA): TGTGCCAGCAGTTTAGGAGGGTTGGGCTATGGCTACACCTTC.

The chain carries TRBV5-1 and TRBJ2-1; 8 nucleotides align to TRBD2. The CDR3 runs 15 residues. Germline V gene lookup returns CDR1 SGHRS and CDR2 YFSETQ. With 4 bases clipped from V and 2 bases from J, the junction kept 5 bases outside the gene matches. The CDR3 region is CASSITSGAYNEQFF. The CDR3 DNA reads as TGCGCCAGCAGCATTACTAGCGGAGCCTACAATGAGCAGTTCTTC.

This clone has more than one count but fewer than ten. The chain employs TRBV19 and TRBJ2-7, with a tentative D call TRBD1 (6 bases). V lost 5 bases, J lost 7 bases, and 18 bases lay in between. Germline values: CDR1 LNHDA, CDR2 SQIVND (reference sequence). This CDR3 has 14 residues. The CDR3, as DNA: TGTGCCAGTAGTTTAAGACAGGTCTCGCGGGAGCAGTACTTC. This translates into CASSLRQVSREQYF. The full variable domain, in which reference TRBV19 and TRBJ2-7 provide the parts outside the CDR3, is DGGITQSPKYLFRKEGQNVTLSCEQNLNHDAMYWYRQDPGQGLRLIYYSQIVNDFQKGDIAEGYSVSREKKESFPLTVTSAQKNPTAFYLCASSLRQVSREQYFGPGTRLTVT.

The V and J genes are TRBV5-1 and TRBJ2-2, with D uncertain. The CDR3 spans 12 residues. V was cut by 4 bases and J by 5 bases, with 6 bases left in between. Germline lookup yields CDR1 SGHRS and CDR2 YFSETQ. CDR3 sequence (DNA): TGCGCCAGCAGCAAAGGGACCGGGGAGCTGTTTTTT. Amino acids: CASSKGTGELFF.

This clone has only one observation. J is TRBJ2-6 and V is TRBV6-4; D not resolved. V lost 0 bases and J 0 bases, leaving 9 bases between the germline ends. The CDR3 spans 17 residues. Germline-derived CDR1 and CDR2 are MRHNA and SNTAGT. The CDR3 loop reads CASSDSIRFSGANVLTF. The DNA for the CDR3 is TGTGCCAGCAGTGACTCGATTCGGTTCTCTGGGGCCAACGTCCTGACTTTC.

This clone showed up just a few times. This chain joins TRBV18 and TRBJ2-7; D not resolved. Germline V gene data show CDR1 as KGHSH and CDR2 as LQKENI. Trimming left V 5 bases short and J 2 bases short, with 10 bases between. This CDR3 region has 13 residues. The DNA for the CDR3 is TGTGCCAGCTCAAGGGATACTACCTACGAGCAGTACTTC. It translates to CASSRDTTYEQYF.

J is TRBJ1-2 and V is TRBV21-1. TRBV21-1 corresponds to a pseudogene. The CDR3 covers 12 residues. CDR3 residues: CARLGGICGYTF. For the CDR3, the DNA is TGTGCCAGGCTGGGAGGAATCTGTGGCTACACCTTC.

This sequence joins TRBV28 and TRBJ2-1, with 7 bases fitting TRBD1. The CDR3 sequence is 15 residues long. Germline CDR1 MDHEN, CDR2 SYDVKM. Germline trimming cut 5 bases from V and 1 base from J; bases unmatched to any gene: 5. The DNA of the CDR3 is TGTGCCAGCAGTGTTTACAGGGGTTCCTACAATGAGCAGTTCTTC. The encoded protein is CASSVYRGSYNEQFF.

This clone has only a few counts. This chain joins TRBV27 and TRBJ2-3; TRBD2 matches at 14 bases. CDR1 and CDR2 (germline): MNHEY, SMNVEV (reference sequence). The CDR3 contains 18 residues. The ends lost 2 bases at V and 5 bases at J; junction bases unmatched: 9. The CDR3 protein is CASSLAGLAGGHQDTQYF. CDR3 nucleotides: TGTGCCAGCAGTTTAGCAGGACTAGCGGGGGGCCATCAAGATACGCAGTATTTT.

The chain couples TRBV5-1 to TRBJ1-1; 9 positions match TRBD1. Germline values: CDR1 SGHRS, CDR2 YFSETQ. V was clipped by 4 bases and J by 1 base; unmatched bases: 5. The CDR3 contains 15 residues. The CDR3 spells CASSEGQGGNTEAFF. For the CDR3, the DNA is TGCGCCAGCAGCGAGGGACAGGGAGGGAACACTGAAGCTTTCTTT.

The chain carries TRBV28 and TRBJ1-4, with TRBD1 as a possible D gene (6 bases). V was clipped by 10 bases and J by 10 bases, with 16 bases between them. This CDR3 contains 12 residues. The germline CDR1 and CDR2 sequences are MDHEN and SYDVKM. The CDR3 here is CATPDSVGKLFF. In DNA, the CDR3 is TGTGCCACCCCGGACAGTGTAGGAAAACTGTTTTTT.

This clone has only a few counts. The chain uses TRBV28 and TRBJ2-7; D gene uncertain. The CDR3 is made up of 16 amino acids. V gave up 1 base and J gave up 3 bases, with 16 bases separating them. The germline CDR1 and CDR2 sequences are MDHEN and SYDVKM. CDR3 coding DNA: TGTGCCAGCAGTTTATCGCCCGACTGGAGTGTCTACGAGCAGTACTTC. This gives the protein CASSLSPDWSVYEQYF.

The CDR3 loop is CATTGKGREFSNQPQHF. The CDR3, as DNA: TGTGCCACCACAGGGAAGGGCCGCGAATTTAGCAATCAGCCCCAGCATTTT. This chain connects TRBV19 to TRBJ1-5; TRBD1 is a possible D gene (6 bases). This CDR3 has 17 residues. V lost 10 bases and J lost 0, with 22 bases in between. Germline CDR1 LNHDA, CDR2 SQIVND (reference sequence).

In its sample, this clone was seen a few times. The genes are TRBV5-1 and TRBJ1-4; the D is unclear. The CDR3 loop spans 13 amino acids. V was cut by 5 bases and J by 7 bases, with 12 bases left in between. Germline CDR1 is SGHRS and CDR2 is YFSETQ. The chain's CDR3 is CASRVTTSEKLFF. CDR3 DNA sequence: TGCGCCAGCAGGGTTACAACCAGTGAAAAACTGTTTTTT.

In regard to this clone: Other DNA sequences in this sample translate to the same CDR3. The rearrangement links TRBV29-1 to TRBJ2-7; TRBD1 aligns across 7 bases. The V and J ends lost 5 bases and 3 bases, in that order; junction bases with no gene match: 4. Germline values: CDR1 SQVTM, CDR2 ANQGSEA. The CDR3 is 12 amino acids. The CDR3 reads CSVNRGGYEQYF. CDR3 nucleotide sequence: TGCAGCGTTAACAGGGGTGGCTACGAGCAGTACTTC.

This chain connects TRBV4-3 to TRBJ2-1; either TRBD1 or TRBD2 may fit D (5 bases each). This CDR3 has 12 amino acids. Trimming removed 3 bases from V and 11 bases from J, with 11 bases in between. CDR1 is LGHNA, CDR2 YSLEER, per germline. The CDR3 protein is CASSQFGTQQFF. Here the CDR3 DNA reads TGCGCCAGCAGCCAGTTCGGGACCCAGCAGTTCTTC.